This TCR beta chain appears in the sequencing data of a study of blood T cell repertoires in COVID-19. Study as a whole: Material from acute and convalescent COVID-19 was sourced from the United States, Italy and Spain.

V gave up 1 base and J gave up 2 bases, with 12 bases separating them. The CDR3 contains 15 residues. Germline values: CDR1 LNHDA, CDR2 SQIVND (reference sequence). Per the study methods: Cell counts per sample came from amplifying reference gene primers. Clones were sequenced by immunoSEQ multiplex PCR, and TCRdb holds only the in-frame ones, with some missing. D and trimming were read from the DNA, whereas the V and J calls and clone size are those reported in that table. The table shows 450,000 or so clones, with roughly 89% occurring only once. Sequenced input: peripheral blood. The rearrangement links TRBV19 to TRBJ2-7, with D perhaps matching TRBD2 (5 bases). This receptor was obtained from a man younger than 35 with COVID-19, enrolled during active disease. CDR3 nucleotides: TGTGCCAGTAGTATAGGGACTCGACCGGCCTACGAGCAGTACTTC. Encoded protein: CASSIGTRPAYEQYF.